Described below is a single TCR beta chain sequence and its context. The data derive from a study of blood T cells in healthy people across ages. Sample-barcoded 5' priming and a J-beta primer mix drove a second PCR of roughly 6 to 12 cycles. Using its own MiXCR run on the 5' RACE reads, TCRdb lists one record per CDR3 protein. Of about 1.4 million distinct CDR3 sequences in the sample, roughly 59% were seen once. Trimming took 6 bases from V and 0 from J, leaving 9 bases between them. The CDR3 loop spans 14 amino acids. Germline assignment: CDR1 MDHEN and CDR2 SYDVKM. The specimen sequenced was blood. V gene TRBV28 combines with J gene TRBJ2-4, with no clear D. The origin of this receptor is a man in his late teens or twenties in good health. This CDR3 reads CASRISLAKNIQYF. The CDR3 region has the DNA TGTGCCAGCAGAATAAGTCTAGCCAAAAACATTCAGTACTTC. The full variable domain, with the rest looked up from reference TRBV28 and TRBJ2-4, is DVKVTQSSRYLVKRTGEKVFLECVQDMDHENMFWYRQDPGLGLRLIYFSYDVKMKEKGDIPEGYSVSREKKERFSLILESASTNQTSMYLCASRISLAKNIQYFGAGTRLSVL.